The rows below give T cell receptor beta chains drawn from one sample of a study of regulatory T cells in long-lasting Graves disease. TCRdb used MiXCR to reprocess the multiplex PCR reads, holding one entry per CDR3 protein. This repertoire shows approximately 540,000 distinct CDR3 sequences, approximately 12% found once; its top ten account for approximately 9%. The same sample was also studied in work on T cells in Graves' hyperthyroidism and ophthalmopathy.

The sequencing used peripheral blood mononuclear cells (PBMCs), collected at new diagnosis, from a patient treated with antithyroid drugs. All receptors derive from a woman in her thirties with Graves disease. The CDR3 runs from the conserved cysteine through the conserved F or W. For some rows the clone size is stated as once, few or many, or as a class when expanded; others skip it.

J gene: TRBJ2-3; V gene: TRBV14; clone size: .; CDR3 protein: CASSQAKVLGLSTDTQYF
J gene: TRBJ2-1; V gene: TRBV30; clone size: many; CDR3 protein: CAWSVIGHNEQFF
J gene: TRBJ2-7; V gene: TRBV5-1; clone size: many; CDR3 protein: CASSPRPGPSYEQYF
J gene: TRBJ2-1; V gene: TRBV11-1; clone size: .; CDR3 protein: CASSLSQGQNEQFF
J gene: TRBJ2-3; V gene: TRBV29-1; clone size: .; CDR3 protein: CSVGRESDTQYF
J gene: TRBJ2-6; V gene: TRBV11-2; clone size: many; CDR3 protein: CASSPRQGRGGANVLTF
J gene: TRBJ2-7; V gene: TRBV5-6; clone size: .; CDR3 protein: CASSLLGWEFYEQYF
J gene: TRBJ2-7; V gene: TRBV28; clone size: many; CDR3 protein: CASHASDGAYEQYF
J gene: TRBJ1-2; V gene: TRBV5-4; clone size: .; CDR3 protein: CASSQPDRSYGYTF
J gene: TRBJ1-1; V gene: TRBV28; clone size: many; CDR3 protein: CASSLLGTYTEAFF
J gene: TRBJ1-2; V gene: TRBV11-3; clone size: many; CDR3 protein: CASSPRGQGSNNYGYTF
J gene: TRBJ2-2; V gene: TRBV30; clone size: .; CDR3 protein: CAWQLAANTGELFF
J gene: TRBJ2-3; V gene: TRBV7-2; clone size: .; CDR3 protein: CASLPPPGLREARLGTDTQYF
J gene: TRBJ1-1; V gene: TRBV13; clone size: few; CDR3 protein: CASTLSRGTEAFF
J gene: TRBJ1-1; V gene: TRBV5-1; clone size: many; CDR3 protein: CASSFRVEGANTEAFF
J gene: TRBJ1-4; V gene: TRBV2; clone size: .; CDR3 protein: CASRVTGANEKLFF
J gene: TRBJ1-4; V gene: TRBV18; clone size: few; CDR3 protein: CASSHSSGTPNEKLFF
J gene: TRBJ1-2; V gene: TRBV5-6; clone size: many; CDR3 protein: CASSLIVSAGYGYTF
J gene: TRBJ1-2; V gene: TRBV6-1; clone size: many; CDR3 protein: CASRPPGRALYGYTF
J gene: TRBJ2-7; V gene: TRBV7-2; clone size: .; CDR3 protein: CASSLGGVTFYEQYF
J gene: TRBJ1-5; V gene: TRBV20-1; clone size: .; CDR3 protein: CSAYRDANQPQHF
J gene: TRBJ2-7; V gene: TRBV5-1; clone size: many; CDR3 protein: CASSLVAGSDEQYF
J gene: TRBJ2-7; V gene: TRBV7-9; clone size: few; CDR3 protein: CASSPPGASYEQYF
J gene: TRBJ1-3; V gene: TRBV5-1; clone size: many; CDR3 protein: CASSSLSGSGNTIYF
J gene: TRBJ1-4; V gene: TRBV19; clone size: many; CDR3 protein: CASSINTRAHNSVLFF
J gene: TRBJ2-7; V gene: TRBV11-2; clone size: .; CDR3 protein: CASSFSGRGVYEQYF
J gene: TRBJ1-1; V gene: TRBV5-1; clone size: many; CDR3 protein: CASSLGTGTMNTEAFF
J gene: TRBJ1-1; V gene: TRBV4-3; clone size: .; CDR3 protein: CASSQDLLGVTEAFF
J gene: TRBJ2-3; V gene: TRBV19; clone size: .; CDR3 protein: CASSMGSLDTQYF
J gene: TRBJ1-2; V gene: TRBV2; clone size: many; CDR3 protein: CASSEALGYTF
J gene: TRBJ1-1; V gene: TRBV11-2; clone size: many; CDR3 protein: CASSGAGMAFF
J gene: TRBJ1-2; V gene: TRBV6-2/TRBV6-3; clone size: few; CDR3 protein: CASSYSGREADHYGYTF
J gene: TRBJ2-1; V gene: TRBV7-3; clone size: few; CDR3 protein: CASAKESGRDEQFF
J gene: TRBJ2-7; V gene: TRBV24-1; clone size: .; CDR3 protein: CATSDFGRGEQYF
J gene: TRBJ2-6; V gene: TRBV19; clone size: once; CDR3 protein: CASSPDYGTGGSGANVLTF